The 8 T cell receptor beta chains given below trace back to one sample, sequenced in a study of T cell changes during pregnancy in multiple sclerosis. Produced via immunoSEQ multiplex PCR; TCRdb's table is partial and in-frame only. The top ten hold roughly 4.5% of the sample, which has approximately 88,000 clones, around 93% seen once. The specimen was peripheral blood, collected in the first trimester of pregnancy. The source of these receptors is a female donor with multiple sclerosis, enrolled in a pregnancy study.

This sequence joins TRBV5-1 and TRBJ1-4, with D unresolved. The CDR3 runs to 14 residues. The V end lost 0 bases, the J end lost 8 bases, and 11 bases lay between the germline ends. Germline V gene data show CDR1 as SGHRS and CDR2 as YFSETQ. CDR3 region: CASSLEQSKEKLFF. The CDR3 nucleotides are TGCGCCAGCAGCTTGGAACAGTCAAAAGAAAAACTGTTTTTT.

The V gene is TRBV11-2, the J gene TRBJ2-5, with 8 bases that match TRBD2. Germline V gene lookup returns CDR1 SGHAT and CDR2 FQNNGV. The CDR3 length is 16 residues. J gave up 2 bases and V 5 bases, and 10 bases lay outside the gene matches. DNA for the CDR3: TGTGCCAGCAGCATACTTAAATCGGGGGGGCAAGAGACCCAGTACTTC. Translated: CASSILKSGGQETQYF.

The chain couples TRBV11-2 to TRBJ2-3; D is perhaps TRBD2 (5 bases). The CDR3 has 14 amino acids. V was clipped by 3 bases and J by 6 bases, with 13 bases between them. CDR1 and CDR2 (germline): SGHAT, FQNNGV. The CDR3 coding sequence is TGTGCCAGCAGCTTGGGCCCTAGGGAGGATACGCAGTATTTT. As protein: CASSLGPREDTQYF.

The V and J genes are TRBV30 and TRBJ2-7; 7 bases align to TRBD1. Trimming cost V 3 bases and J 2 bases; bases outside gene matches: 10. The CDR3 consists of 15 residues. The germline V gene has CDR1 GTSNPN and CDR2 SVGIG (reference sequence). CDR3 sequence (DNA): TGTGCCTGGAGCCCCGGACAGGCCCCACCCTACGAGCAGTACTTC. This gives the protein CAWSPGQAPPYEQYF.

The chain joins TRBV27 to TRBJ1-5; TRBD1 aligns across 7 bases. V shed 2 bases and J 4 bases; nucleotides not matched to a gene: 2. Germline assignment: CDR1 MNHEY and CDR2 SMNVEV (reference sequence). The CDR3 loop spans 14 amino acids. CDR3 residues: CASSLGDSNQPQHF. The CDR3 bases are TGTGCCAGCAGTTTAGGGGACAGTAATCAGCCCCAGCATTTT.

The genes are TRBV11-2 and TRBJ2-2, with D perhaps matching TRBD2 (7 bases). Looked up from germline, CDR1 is SGHAT and CDR2 is FQNNGV. V was shortened by 4 bases and J by 10 bases, with 16 bases between the two germline ends. CDR3 length: 14 residues. The CDR3 spells CASSSWGGREELFF. The CDR3 DNA sequence: TGTGCCAGCAGCTCATGGGGGGGGCGGGAGGAGCTGTTTTTT.

The rearrangement uses TRBV6-1 and TRBJ2-2; 9 bases line up with TRBD2. The CDR3 is 14 residues long. J lost 3 bases, V lost 8 bases, and 4 bases had no gene match. Per germline, CDR1 MNHNS and CDR2 SASEGT. CDR3 protein: CASPGLAYTGELFF. In DNA, the CDR3 is TGTGCCAGCCCGGGACTAGCTTACACCGGGGAGCTGTTTTTT.

This clone is a singleton in its sample. Here the CDR3 reads CASSIPGVTYEQYF. The DNA for the CDR3 is TGTGCCAGTAGTATCCCGGGGGTAACCTACGAGCAGTACTTC. This chain connects TRBV19 to TRBJ2-7, with a possible D match to TRBD2 (6 bases). This CDR3 has 14 residues. Germline CDR1 reads LNHDA; CDR2 reads SQIVND (reference sequence). The V end was cut by 3 bases, the J end by 2 bases, with 11 bases between.